This TCR beta chain was captured by sequencing in a study of T cell responses to AZD1222 COVID-19 vaccine. The CDR3 spans 14 residues. V lost 4 bases and J lost 8; bases outside the gene matches: 11. The germline V gene has CDR1 SGDLS and CDR2 YYNGEE. This clone was seen just once. Clones were read by immunoSEQ multiplex PCR, and TCRdb kept only the in-frame ones, dropping some. The sample lists about 93,000 clones, 80% to 90% occurring once. The V call is TRBV9, the J call TRBJ1-2, with 7 bases identical to TRBD1. The clonotype originates from an adult who received the AZD1222 COVID-19 vaccine. Sequenced material: peripheral blood, taken 28 days after the second AZD1222 dose. Written as DNA, the CDR3 is TGTGCCAGCAGCTCCCAGGGGGGAGGGCTCGGCTACACCTTC. It encodes CASSSQGGGLGYTF.